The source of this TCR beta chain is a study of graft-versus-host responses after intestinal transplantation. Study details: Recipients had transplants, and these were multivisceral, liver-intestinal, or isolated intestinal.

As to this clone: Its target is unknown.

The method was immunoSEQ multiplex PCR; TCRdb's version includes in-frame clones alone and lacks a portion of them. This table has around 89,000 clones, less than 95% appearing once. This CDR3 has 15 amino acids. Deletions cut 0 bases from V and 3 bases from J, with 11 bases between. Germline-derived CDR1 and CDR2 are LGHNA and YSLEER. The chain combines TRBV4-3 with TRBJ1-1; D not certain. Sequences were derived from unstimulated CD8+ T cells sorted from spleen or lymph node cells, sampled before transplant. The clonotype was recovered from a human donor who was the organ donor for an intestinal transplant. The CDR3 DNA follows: TGCGCCAGCAGCCAAGATATGGGCGGGGACACTGAAGCTTTCTTT. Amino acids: CASSQDMGGDTEAFF.